The rows below give T cell receptor beta chains drawn from one sample of a study of blood T cell repertoires in COVID-19. Method: immunoSEQ multiplex PCR; TCRdb's copy keeps in-frame clones and lacks some. Of around 160,000 clones in the sample, around four fifths were seen once. The sample comprised peripheral blood. The receptors shown here come from a woman in her thirties or forties with active or convalescent COVID-19. Each CDR3 is given with its conserved first and last residue. Fields, in order: V gene, D gene, clone size, J gene, CDR3 DNA, CDR3 protein. D genes are given only for firm matches. Rows give clone size only sometimes, using once, few, many, or a class for an expanded clone.

>TRBV19|-|-|TRBJ1-2
TGTGCCAGTAGTACCGGGCAGGGAGGCTATGGCTACACCTTC
CASSTGQGGYGYTF
>TRBV3-1/TRBV3-2|TRBD1|-|TRBJ1-2
TGTGCCAGCAGCCTCCGGGACAGGGGGCGCGAGAGCTATGGCTACACCTTC
CASSLRDRGRESYGYTF
>TRBV28|-|few|TRBJ2-7
TGTGCCAGCAGTACGGGCTACGAGCAGTACTTC
CASSTGYEQYF
>TRBV2|-|-|TRBJ2-7
TGTGCCAGCAGGAGTGGGCAGTCCTACGAGCAGTACTTC
CASRSGQSYEQYF
>TRBV6-6|TRBD1|-|TRBJ1-5
TGTGCCAGCAGCCCCCTCCCGGGACAGGGGGTCCTTGGGGGCAATCAGCCCCAGCATTTT
CASSPLPGQGVLGGNQPQHF
>TRBV7-2|TRBD2|-|TRBJ2-3
TGTGCCAGCCAAATAGCGGGAAGCACAGATACGCAGTATTTT
CASQIAGSTDTQYF
>TRBV6-2/TRBV6-3|TRBD2|-|TRBJ2-3
TGTGCCAGCAGTTCGAGACTAGCGGGAGGGATCGCCACAGATACGCAGTATTTT
CASSSRLAGGIATDTQYF
>TRBV30|-|-|TRBJ1-3
TGTGCCTGGGGGTTGGGGGCAGGGACCATATATTTT
CAWGLGAGTIYF
>TRBV9|-|-|TRBJ1-3
TGTGCCAGCAGCGTAGGAGGTGGGGGGAACACCATATATTTT
CASSVGGGGNTIYF
>TRBV11-2|TRBD1|-|TRBJ2-7
TGTGCCAGCAGCTTGATCTTCGGGACAGGGCTTAGCGAGCAGTACTTC
CASSLIFGTGLSEQYF
>TRBV9|TRBD1|-|TRBJ1-1
TGTGCCAGCAGCGCTTTAGTCCGGGACAGGGATCCTGAAGCTTTCTTT
CASSALVRDRDPEAFF
>TRBV2|TRBD1|-|TRBJ1-5
TGTGCCAGCAGTCGGGGACAGAATCAGCCCCAGCATTTT
CASSRGQNQPQHF
>TRBV30|TRBD1|-|TRBJ1-1
TGTGCCTGGAGCGGGACAGGGAACACTGAAGCTTTCTTT
CAWSGTGNTEAFF
>TRBV6-1|-|-|TRBJ1-4
TGTGCCAGCAGTGAAGCAGGGGGTAATGAAAAACTGTTTTTT
CASSEAGGNEKLFF
>TRBV7-2|TRBD1|-|TRBJ1-1
TGTGCCAGCAGCGAACAGGGGGGCTTGAACACTGAAGCTTTCTTT
CASSEQGGLNTEAFF
>TRBV11-2|TRBD1|few|TRBJ1-1
TGTGCCAGCAGCTCCCAACAGGGGGCGGGCACTGAAGCTTTCTTT
CASSSQQGAGTEAFF
>TRBV7-2|-|-|TRBJ1-4
TGTGCCAGCAGCTTACAAAGGGTACGGGGTAATGAAAAACTGTTTTTT
CASSLQRVRGNEKLFF
>TRBV6-5|TRBD1|-|TRBJ2-2
TGTGCCAGCAGGAGAGACAGGGATAGGGGCGGGGAGCTGTTTTTT
CASRRDRDRGGELFF
>TRBV15|TRBD1|-|TRBJ1-5
TGTGCCACCAGCAGAGATTACCTAAGACAGGGGAGATGGCAGCCCCAGCATTTT
CATSRDYLRQGRWQPQHF
>TRBV5-4|-|-|TRBJ1-6
TGTGCCAGCAGCTTGAAGAGGACAGATTCACCCCTCCACTTT
CASSLKRTDSPLHF
>TRBV2|-|-|TRBJ1-3
TGTGCCAGCAGCGGGACATCCGGAAACACCATATATTTT
CASSGTSGNTIYF
>TRBV11-2|-|-|TRBJ1-1
TGTGCCAGCAGCTCCATAAGGGGTACGAACACTGAAGCTTTCTTT
CASSSIRGTNTEAFF
>TRBV3-1/TRBV3-2|-|-|TRBJ2-3
TGTGCCAGCAGCCAATCCCTTAGTCCCTCAGATACGCAGTATTTT
CASSQSLSPSDTQYF
>TRBV9|-|once|TRBJ2-2
TGTGCCAGCAGCTTTCGGGCCGGGGAGCTGTTTTTT
CASSFRAGELFF
>TRBV7-9|-|-|TRBJ1-1
TGTGCCAGCAGACTCGACAGTACAGTCACTGAAGCTTTCTTT
CASRLDSTVTEAFF
>TRBV27|TRBD2|once|TRBJ2-1
TGTGCCAGCAGACGAGGCGGGAGGGGTCTCAATGAGCAGTTCTTC
CASRRGGRGLNEQFF
>TRBV30|-|-|TRBJ1-2
TGTGCCTGGAGTTACCGGTATGGCTACACCTTC
CAWSYRYGYTF
>TRBV6-1|TRBD1|-|TRBJ1-2
TGTGCCAGCAGTGAAGGAAGGTTTACAGGGGGCTATGGCTACACCTTC
CASSEGRFTGGYGYTF
>TRBV5-1|TRBD2|-|TRBJ2-7
TGCGCCAGCAGCCGTTGGACTAGCGGGTTCTACGAGCAGTACTTC
CASSRWTSGFYEQYF
>TRBV14|-|-|TRBJ2-7
TGTGCCAGCAGCCAATCACAATCCTACGAGCAGTACTTC
CASSQSQSYEQYF
>TRBV2|TRBD2|-|TRBJ2-5
TGTGCCAGCAGGGCACTAGCGGGAGGCCAAGAGACCCAGTACTTC
CASRALAGGQETQYF